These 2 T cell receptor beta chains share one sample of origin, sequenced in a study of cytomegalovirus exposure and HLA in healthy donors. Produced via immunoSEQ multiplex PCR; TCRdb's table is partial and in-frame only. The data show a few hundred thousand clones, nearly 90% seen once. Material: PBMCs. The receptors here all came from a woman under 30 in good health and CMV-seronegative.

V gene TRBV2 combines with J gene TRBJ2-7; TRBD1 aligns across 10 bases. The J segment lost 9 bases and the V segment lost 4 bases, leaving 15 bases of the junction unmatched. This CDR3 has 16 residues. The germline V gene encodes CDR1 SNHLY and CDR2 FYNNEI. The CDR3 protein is CASSVQGQGTGNAQYV. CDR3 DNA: TGTGCCAGCAGTGTCCAGGGACAGGGGACTGGGAATGCGCAGTACGTC.

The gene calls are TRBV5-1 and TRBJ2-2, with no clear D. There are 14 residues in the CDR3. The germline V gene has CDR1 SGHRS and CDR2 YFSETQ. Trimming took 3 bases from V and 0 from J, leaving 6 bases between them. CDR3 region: CASSSVANTGELFF. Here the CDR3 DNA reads TGCGCCAGCAGCTCGGTGGCGAACACCGGGGAGCTGTTTTTT.